The 26 T cell receptor beta chains presented below share a single source sample, sequenced in a study of early T cells in non-severe SARS-CoV-2 infection. Via MiXCR, TCRdb re-called the 5' RACE reads, giving one row per CDR3 protein. This table has tens of thousands of distinct CDR3 sequences, roughly 12% appearing once. This specimen consisted of whole blood, obtained at baseline. Source of these receptors: an adult who was a healthcare worker with PCR-confirmed SARS-CoV-2 infection or an uninfected control (not recorded which). The donor label of this sample is uncertain.

The chain recombines TRBV27 with TRBJ1-5, with a weak D call TRBD1 (6 bases). The CDR3 extends over 14 amino acids. CDR1 and CDR2 from the germline V gene are MNHEY and SMNVEV (reference sequence). V lost 3 bases, J lost 4 bases, and 10 bases lay in between. CDR3 coding DNA: TGTGCCAGCAGTTTCAGGGGCGCGAATCAGCCCCAGCATTTT. Residues: CASSFRGANQPQHF.

This clonotype was seen once. This sequence joins TRBV10-3 and TRBJ2-2; perhaps TRBD1 as D (6 bases). V lost 4 bases to trimming and J lost 1 base, with 13 bases between them. The length of the CDR3 is 16 residues. CDR1 and CDR2 (germline): ENHRY, SYGVKD. CDR3 protein: CAISGREGGNTGELFF. The CDR3 DNA reads TGTGCCATCAGTGGGAGAGAAGGGGGGAACACCGGGGAGCTGTTTTTT.

The V call is TRBV9, the J call TRBJ2-2, with 8 bases identical to TRBD2. Germline V gene lookup returns CDR1 SGDLS and CDR2 YYNGEE. The CDR3 covers 16 residues. V was clipped by 0 bases and J by 0 bases; unmatched bases: 1. CDR3 nucleotide sequence: TGTGCCAGCAGCGTAGAACTAGCGGCGAACACCGGGGAGCTGTTTTTT. This translates into CASSVELAANTGELFF.

This chain joins TRBV7-2 and TRBJ2-1; D is perhaps TRBD1 (6 bases). The V end was cut by 6 bases, the J end by 1 base, with 28 bases between. This CDR3 is built from 20 residues. Germline loops: CDR1 SGHTA, CDR2 FQGNSA. The CDR3 DNA follows: TGTGCCAGCAGTCCCAGGGGTTTTCCCTCCTCCCAGAGATCCTACAATGAGCAGTTCTTC. Translating it yields CASSPRGFPSSQRSYNEQFF. Full variable domain (remainder filled in from reference TRBV7-2 and TRBJ2-1): GAGVSQSPSNKVTEKGKDVELRCDPISGHTALYWYRQSLGQGLEFLIYFQGNSAPDKSGLPSDRFSAERTGGSVSTLTIQRTQQEDSAVYLCASSPRGFPSSQRSYNEQFFGPGTRLTVL.

This chain uses TRBV4-1 with TRBJ1-2, with a tentative D call TRBD1 (5 bases). The V gene's germline CDR1 is MGHRA and CDR2 YSYEKL. The CDR3 extends over 14 amino acids. Trimming stripped 1 base from V and 4 bases from J, with 10 bases between. The CDR3 sequence is CASSQGSGAYGYTF. The CDR3 coding sequence is TGCGCCAGCAGCCAAGGATCCGGGGCCTATGGCTACACCTTC.

This clonotype was counted at least ten times. V gene TRBV4-3 combines with J gene TRBJ2-3, with D possibly being TRBD2 (5 bases). Germline V gene sequence: CDR1 LGHNA, CDR2 YSLEER. The ends were cut back, 3 bases at V and 1 base at J, with 14 bases in the middle. The CDR3 contains 16 residues. The CDR3 spells CASSHQLVRRTDTQYF. The DNA for the CDR3 is TGCGCCAGCAGCCATCAACTAGTACGGCGCACAGATACGCAGTATTTT.

This clonotype was observed a handful of times. The chain employs TRBV6-2 or TRBV6-3 and TRBJ2-7, with D possibly being TRBD1 (6 bases). Germline values: CDR1 MNHEY, CDR2 SVGEGT. Trimming stripped 1 base from V and 4 bases from J, with 11 bases between. The CDR3 contains 14 residues. CDR3 sequence reads: CASSYFGQFYEQYF. Written as DNA, the CDR3 is TGTGCCAGCAGTTACTTCGGACAGTTTTACGAGCAGTACTTC.

There are many counts of this clonotype. The chain employs TRBV12-3 or TRBV12-4 and TRBJ2-5; D gene uncertain. The CDR3 is made up of 12 amino acids. The germline V and J ends were trimmed by 10 bases and 5 bases, with 14 bases remaining between them. In DNA, the CDR3 is TGTGCCACCGGGCACGGGCTGGAGACCCAGTACTTC. It translates to CATGHGLETQYF.

The genes are TRBV20-1 and TRBJ2-7, with no clear D. Germline CDR1 is DFQATT and CDR2 is SNEGSKA (reference sequence). The CDR3 covers 14 residues. Trimming pared 2 bases from V and 5 bases from J, leaving 16 bases between. This CDR3 reads CSARSSGNLNEQYF. Written as DNA, the CDR3 is TGCAGTGCTAGATCAAGTGGGAACCTTAACGAGCAGTACTTC.

This clonotype has a count of ten or more. The chain employs TRBV10-1 and TRBJ2-7, with 9 bases lining up with TRBD1. Germline trimming cut 5 bases from V and 5 bases from J; bases unmatched to any gene: 7. Germline assignment: CDR1 WNHNN and CDR2 SYGVQD (reference sequence). The CDR3 totals 14 residues. CDR3 residues: CASSTGTGRNEQYF. CDR3 DNA sequence: TGCGCCAGCAGTACCGGGACAGGGCGGAACGAGCAGTACTTC.

This clonotype was observed a handful of times. J is TRBJ2-2 and V is TRBV11-2, with D maybe TRBD1 (6 bases). The CDR3 spans 16 residues. Germline CDR1 is SGHAT and CDR2 is FQNNGV. Trimming stripped 6 bases from V and 2 bases from J, with 16 bases between. For the CDR3, the DNA is TGTGCCAGCAGGGGTCGACAGGCCGTTAACACCGGGGAGCTGTTTTTT. Translated: CASRGRQAVNTGELFF. Looking up the rest from reference TRBV11-2 and TRBJ2-2 gives the full variable domain: EAGVAQSPRYKIIEKRQSVAFWCNPISGHATLYWYQQILGQGPKLLIQFQNNGVVDDSQLPKDRFSAERLKGVDSTLKIQPAKLEDSAVYLCASRGRQAVNTGELFFGEGSRLTVL.

This rearrangement joins TRBV7-6 to TRBJ2-5; D is unclear. CDR3 length equals 14 residues. The germline V and J ends were trimmed by 5 bases and 4 bases, with 14 bases remaining between them. CDR1 is SGHVS and CDR2 is FNYEAQ in the germline V gene. The DNA of the CDR3 is TGTGCCAGCAGCCCCGTAGGGTACCCAGAGACCCAGTACTTC. Translation gives CASSPVGYPETQYF.

The genes are TRBV3-1 and TRBJ2-1; no clear D gene. The CDR3 is 11 amino acids. The germline V and J ends were trimmed by 0 bases and 9 bases, with 3 bases remaining between them. Per germline, CDR1 LGHDT and CDR2 YNNKEL (reference sequence). Here the CDR3 reads CASSQDSEQFF. The CDR3 coding sequence is TGTGCCAGCAGCCAAGATAGTGAGCAGTTCTTC.

There are many counts of this clonotype. This chain connects TRBV11-2 to TRBJ2-7, with D unclear. Trimming shortened V by 5 bases and J by 3 bases, and 11 bases separated the two germline ends. This CDR3 is 13 amino acids long. Germline V lookup: CDR1 SGHAT, CDR2 FQNNGV. CDR3 residues: CASSRRLDYEQYF. CDR3 in DNA: TGTGCCAGCAGCCGCCGTTTGGACTACGAGCAGTACTTC.

J is TRBJ2-1 and V is TRBV6-2 or TRBV6-3; D is perhaps TRBD2 (5 bases). The CDR3 has 12 residues. CDR1 is MNHEY and CDR2 is SVGEGT in the germline V gene. The ends were cut back, 3 bases at V and 7 bases at J, with 7 bases in the middle. The DNA for the CDR3 is TGTGCCAGCAGTTATGGCGGGAATGAGCAGTTCTTC. Protein sequence: CASSYGGNEQFF.

This clonotype has more than one count but fewer than ten. CDR3 protein: CASSWGLAGQETQYF. As DNA, the CDR3 is TGTGCCAGCAGCTGGGGACTAGCGGGGCAAGAGACCCAGTACTTC. The chain carries TRBV11-2 and TRBJ2-5; 13 nucleotides agree with TRBD2. Germline V gene sequence: CDR1 SGHAT, CDR2 FQNNGV. The CDR3 consists of 15 residues. V gave up 4 bases and J gave up 2 bases; unmatched junction bases: 1. Full variable domain (remainder filled in from reference TRBV11-2 and TRBJ2-5): EAGVAQSPRYKIIEKRQSVAFWCNPISGHATLYWYQQILGQGPKLLIQFQNNGVVDDSQLPKDRFSAERLKGVDSTLKIQPAKLEDSAVYLCASSWGLAGQETQYFGPGTRLLVL.

The gene calls are TRBV29-1 and TRBJ2-3, with TRBD2 matching over 11 bases. Germline V gives CDR1 SQVTM, CDR2 ANQGSEA. Trimming at V came to 6 bases and at J to 3 bases, leaving 5 bases not matched to a gene. The CDR3 covers 14 residues. For the CDR3, the DNA is TGCAGCGTGAAGACTAGCGGGAAGACAGATACGCAGTATTTT. Its translation: CSVKTSGKTDTQYF.

This clonotype showed up just a few times. The gene calls are TRBV12-5 and TRBJ1-2; TRBD1 matches at 9 bases. J was trimmed by 2 bases and V by 7 bases; bases with no gene match: 8. Germline loops: CDR1 LGHNT, CDR2 FRNRAP. CDR3 size: 15 residues. The CDR3 region is CASAPGGQGNYGYTF. The CDR3 DNA is TGTGCTAGTGCCCCGGGAGGACAGGGGAACTATGGCTACACCTTC.

This chain links TRBV6-5 with TRBJ2-2; 7 bases fit TRBD2. Germline trimming cut 10 bases from V and 4 bases from J; bases unmatched to any gene: 12. The germline CDR1 and CDR2 sequences are MNHEY and SVGAGI. The CDR3 spans 15 residues. The CDR3 loop reads CATFPLAEGTGELFF. In DNA form, the CDR3 reads TGTGCCACCTTCCCTCTAGCGGAGGGCACCGGGGAGCTGTTTTTT.

The chain joins TRBV9 to TRBJ2-7; TRBD2 matches at 7 bases. The ends lost 1 base at V and 0 bases at J; junction bases unmatched: 4. This CDR3 is 15 amino acids long. Germline V lookup: CDR1 SGDLS, CDR2 YYNGEE. CDR3 sequence reads: CASSVSLADSYEQYF. CDR3 DNA sequence: TGTGCCAGCAGCGTATCCCTAGCGGACTCCTACGAGCAGTACTTC.

This clonotype was counted many times. The rearrangement uses TRBV3-1 and TRBJ2-2; D could derive from TRBD1 or TRBD2 (5 bases each). Germline V lookup: CDR1 LGHDT, CDR2 YNNKEL (reference sequence). This CDR3 region has 15 residues. Trimming took 4 bases from V and 6 from J, leaving 15 bases between them. The CDR3 spells CASSRAREGSGELFF. The CDR3 DNA is TGTGCCAGCAGCCGAGCTAGAGAGGGGTCCGGGGAGCTGTTTTTT.

The sample holds many counts of this clonotype. The chain employs TRBV7-3 and TRBJ2-3; D is undetermined. Germline lookup yields CDR1 SGHTA and CDR2 FQGTGA. The CDR3 has 14 residues. V lost 3 bases and J lost 2, with 9 bases in between. Here the CDR3 DNA reads TGTGCCAGCAGCTTCGATGGCAACACAGATACGCAGTATTTT. This gives the protein CASSFDGNTDTQYF.

This clonotype was picked up many times. The chain carries TRBV12-2 and TRBJ2-7; the table's D call, TRBD2, has no DNA check behind it. TRBV12-2 is given as a pseudogene. There are 14 residues in the CDR3. The CDR3 is CASRFERVDREQYF. In nucleotides, the CDR3 is TGTGCAAGTCGCTTTGAGAGGGTAGACCGCGAGCAGTACTTC.

At least ten counts were recorded for this clonotype. The chain joins TRBV6-5 to TRBJ1-5; possible D gene TRBD1, 5 bases. Per the germline V gene, CDR1 is MNHEY and CDR2 is SVGAGI. V was clipped by 2 bases and J by 6 bases, with 11 bases between them. The CDR3 has 14 residues. The CDR3 region has the DNA TGTGCCAGCAGTTACGGGGGTCATGGTCAGCCCCAGCATTTT. This translates into CASSYGGHGQPQHF.

The genes are TRBV6-1 and TRBJ1-1, with D tentatively TRBD1 (5 bases). The V gene lost 4 bases and the J gene lost 1 base, with 10 bases spanning the gap. There are 14 residues in the CDR3. Germline V gives CDR1 MNHNS, CDR2 SASEGT. Written as DNA, the CDR3 is TGTGCCAGCAGTGTCCAGGGCCCGAACACTGAAGCTTTCTTT. Translating it yields CASSVQGPNTEAFF.

This clonotype has ten or more counts. This rearrangement joins TRBV20-1 to TRBJ2-4; D is possibly TRBD2 (5 bases). The CDR3 extends over 12 amino acids. V lost 4 bases and J lost 6, with 10 bases in between. Per germline, CDR1 DFQATT and CDR2 SNEGSKA (reference sequence). CDR3 DNA sequence: TGCAGTGCTACCCGGACTTTAAACATTCAGTACTTC. Protein product: CSATRTLNIQYF.